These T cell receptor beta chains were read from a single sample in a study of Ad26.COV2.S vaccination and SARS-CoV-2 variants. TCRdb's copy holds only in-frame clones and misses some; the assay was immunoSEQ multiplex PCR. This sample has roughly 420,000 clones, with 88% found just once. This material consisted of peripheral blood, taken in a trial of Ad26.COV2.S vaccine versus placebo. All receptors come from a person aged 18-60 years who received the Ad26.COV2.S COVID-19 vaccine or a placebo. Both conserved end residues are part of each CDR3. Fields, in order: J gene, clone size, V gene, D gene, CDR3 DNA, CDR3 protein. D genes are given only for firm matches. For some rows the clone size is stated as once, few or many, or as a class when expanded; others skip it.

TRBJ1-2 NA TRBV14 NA TGTGCCAGCAGCCAAAATTGGGGCAACTATGGCTACACCTTC CASSQNWGNYGYTF
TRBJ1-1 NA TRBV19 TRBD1 TGTGCCAGTAGATCGGGACAGTTAGCTTTCTTT CASRSGQLAFF
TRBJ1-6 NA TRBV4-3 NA TGCGCCAGCAGCCAAGATCGAACAGGCGATAATTCACCCCTCCACTTT CASSQDRTGDNSPLHF
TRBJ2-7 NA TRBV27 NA TGTGCCAGCAGTTTAGATAGTCGGGGTTATTCCTACGAGCAGTACTTC CASSLDSRGYSYEQYF
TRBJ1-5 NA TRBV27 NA TGTGCCAGCAGTTCCTCGGGGGGCGGTCAGCCCCAGCATTTT CASSSSGGGQPQHF
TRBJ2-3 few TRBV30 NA TGTGCCTGGAGTGTACTGAATACGCAGTATTTT CAWSVLNTQYF
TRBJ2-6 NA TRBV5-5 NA TGTGCCAGCAGCTTGGGGGGTCATGGGGCCAACGTCCTGACTTTC CASSLGGHGANVLTF
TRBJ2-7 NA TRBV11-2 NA TGTGCCAGCAGCTTGGAGACAGGCCCGCGGTACGAGCAGTACTTC CASSLETGPRYEQYF
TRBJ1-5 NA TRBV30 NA TGTGCCTGGAGTGTTGTGGGGGTACTCGGGGAGGACAATCAGCCCCAGCATTTT CAWSVVGVLGEDNQPQHF
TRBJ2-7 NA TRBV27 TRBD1 TGTGCCAGCAGCCGGGGACAGGGGGACTCCTACGAGCAGTACTTC CASSRGQGDSYEQYF
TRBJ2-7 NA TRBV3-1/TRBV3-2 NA TGTGCCAGCAACCATATCAGGGACTCGGGCGAGCAGTACTTC CASNHIRDSGEQYF
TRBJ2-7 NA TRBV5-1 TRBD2 TGCGCCAGCAGCTTGGTCGGGGGGACTAACTACGAGCAGTACTTC CASSLVGGTNYEQYF
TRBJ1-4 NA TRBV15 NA TGTGCCACCAGCAGAGATCAGTACGGTGAAAAACTGTTTTTT CATSRDQYGEKLFF
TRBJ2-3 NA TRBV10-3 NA TGTGCCATCAGTGAGCAGGGGGGGGAGTCTACAGATACGCAGTATTTT CAISEQGGESTDTQYF
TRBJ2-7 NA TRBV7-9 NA TGTGCCAGCAGCTTCGCCGGAATGGGCTCCTACGAGCAGTACTTC CASSFAGMGSYEQYF
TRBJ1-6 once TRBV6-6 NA TGTGCCAGCAGTTACGTCGATTCACCCCTCCACTTT CASSYVDSPLHF
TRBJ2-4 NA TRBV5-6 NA TGTGCCAGCAGCCTGTGGGTTTCTAACATTCAGTACTTC CASSLWVSNIQYF
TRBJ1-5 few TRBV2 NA TGTGCCAGCAGTGAAAGGGACGGTTATAGCAATCAGCCCCAGCATTTT CASSERDGYSNQPQHF
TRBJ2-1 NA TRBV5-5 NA TGTGCCAGCAGCTTGGGACAGCGGCGGTTCTTC CASSLGQRRFF
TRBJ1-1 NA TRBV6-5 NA TGTGCCAGCAGTTACTCGCTAGAGGGGATGAACACTGAAGCTTTCTTT CASSYSLEGMNTEAFF
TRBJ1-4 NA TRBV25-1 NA TGTGCCAGCAGTCTGGGAGAAAAACTGTTTTTT CASSLGEKLFF
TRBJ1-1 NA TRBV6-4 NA TGTGCCAGCAGTACCCATGGGGGGTCGAACACTGAAGCTTTCTTT CASSTHGGSNTEAFF
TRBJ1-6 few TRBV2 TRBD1 TGTGCCAGCAAACCCGACAGGGGCAATTCACCCCTCCACTTT CASKPDRGNSPLHF
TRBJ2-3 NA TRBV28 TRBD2 TGTGCCAGCTTCTCCGGACTAGCGGGGGTTAGCACAGATACGCAGTATTTT CASFSGLAGVSTDTQYF
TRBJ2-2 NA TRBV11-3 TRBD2 TGTGCCAGCAGCTTACAGCGGGGGACCGGGGAGCTGTTTTTT CASSLQRGTGELFF
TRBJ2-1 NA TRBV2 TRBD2 TGTGCCAGCAGTATTAGCGGGGGGGCCTACAATGAGCAGTTCTTC CASSISGGAYNEQFF
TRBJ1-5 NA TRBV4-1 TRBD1 TGCGCCAGCAGCCAAGATTCGGCGAGGGGGCGAAGACAGCCCCAGCATTTT CASSQDSARGRRQPQHF